This entry describes one TCR beta chain. Other DNA variants within this sample encode the same CDR3. In the original workflow: Quantification of nucleated cells was approximated via reference gene primer amplification. This table comes from immunoSEQ multiplex PCR, and its TCRdb copy is limited to in-frame clones, with some not included. That table is the source of V, J and clone size, and D and trimming were worked out from the DNA. The repertoire consists of 350,000 to 400,000 clones, with more than 75% occurring once and the leading ten covering 1.2%. The data were taken from a study of blood T cell repertoires in COVID-19. All enrollees were roughly 18 to 95 years old and from approximately 25 US areas. The CDR3 loop spans 13 amino acids. The germline V gene has CDR1 SGHRS and CDR2 YFSETQ. Trimming stripped 4 bases from V and 2 bases from J, with 7 bases between.

Source material: PBMCs or T cells enriched from blood (not recorded which). The receptor's source is a woman aged 18 to 35 who had recovered from COVID-19. The genes are TRBV5-1 and TRBJ1-5, with D unresolved. In DNA form, the CDR3 reads TGCGCCAGCAGCCCGGGAGGCAATCAGCCCCAGCATTTT. Amino acid sequence: CASSPGGNQPQHF.